A selection of T cell receptor beta chains follows, all from one sample in a study of T cell repertoires in cytomegalovirus infection. No cognate antigen is known for these TCRs. TCRdb re-called the reads with MiXCR, one entry per CDR3 protein. Here the sample spans around 570,000 distinct CDR3 sequences, roughly 43% being singletons. The specimen was cultured PBMCs, collected from culture after CMV antigen stimulation. The receptors stem from a human donor in good health (CMV status not recorded). Some clones in this sample may be carry-over from other donors' samples. CDR3s include the opening cysteine and the closing phenylalanine or tryptophan. D genes are given only for firm matches. Part of the rows lack a size; the others show once, few, many or a class for expanded clones.

j_gene: TRBJ2-2
abundance: NA
v_gene: TRBV12-3/TRBV12-4
d_gene: NA
CDR3aa: CASSPVGRGQIRGGELFF
CDR3nt: TGTGCCAGCAGTCCCGTGGGGAGGGGGCAGATTAGGGGCGGGGAGCTGTTTTTT

j_gene: TRBJ2-1
abundance: few
v_gene: TRBV7-8
d_gene: TRBD1
CDR3aa: CASSLRTGKVANEQFF
CDR3nt: TGTGCCAGCAGCCTCCGGACAGGGAAGGTAGCGAATGAGCAGTTCTTC

j_gene: TRBJ2-5
abundance: NA
v_gene: TRBV20-1
d_gene: NA
CDR3aa: CSARVTGTRETQYF
CDR3nt: TGCAGTGCTAGAGTAACTGGGACCAGAGAGACCCAGTACTTC

j_gene: TRBJ1-5
abundance: NA
v_gene: TRBV10-3
d_gene: TRBD1
CDR3aa: CAISPTGNNQPQHF
CDR3nt: TGTGCCATCAGCCCGACAGGGAACAATCAGCCCCAGCATTTT

j_gene: TRBJ1-5
abundance: NA
v_gene: TRBV4-1
d_gene: TRBD1
CDR3aa: CASSQGRQGKSNQPQHF
CDR3nt: TGCGCCAGCAGCCAGGGGCGACAGGGGAAAAGCAATCAGCCCCAGCATTTT

j_gene: TRBJ2-7
abundance: NA
v_gene: TRBV11-2
d_gene: TRBD1
CDR3aa: CASSPADRDPFYEQYF
CDR3nt: TGTGCCAGCAGCCCCGCGGACAGGGATCCCTTCTACGAGCAGTACTTC

j_gene: TRBJ1-5
abundance: few
v_gene: TRBV7-2
d_gene: NA
CDR3aa: CASSLTRGLEQPQHF
CDR3nt: TGTGCCAGCAGCTTGACCAGGGGATTGGAACAGCCCCAGCATTTT

j_gene: TRBJ1-5
abundance: few
v_gene: TRBV28
d_gene: NA
CDR3aa: CASSYQGVRPNQPQHF
CDR3nt: TGTGCCAGCAGTTATCAGGGTGTGCGACCCAATCAGCCCCAGCATTTT

j_gene: TRBJ2-5
abundance: NA
v_gene: TRBV12-3/TRBV12-4
d_gene: NA
CDR3aa: CASSLAGPRMTQYF
CDR3nt: TGTGCCAGCAGTTTGGCGGGCCCCCGGATGACCCAGTACTTC

j_gene: TRBJ1-3
abundance: NA
v_gene: TRBV6-1
d_gene: NA
CDR3aa: CASSEGRNTIYF
CDR3nt: TGTGCCAGCAGTGAAGGGAGAAACACCATATATTTT

j_gene: TRBJ2-1
abundance: NA
v_gene: TRBV20-1
d_gene: TRBD1
CDR3aa: CSASFPDRAYNEQFF
CDR3nt: TGCAGTGCTAGTTTCCCGGACAGGGCCTACAATGAGCAGTTCTTC

j_gene: TRBJ1-1
abundance: few
v_gene: TRBV18
d_gene: NA
CDR3aa: CASSPGHDLNTEAFF
CDR3nt: TGTGCCAGCTCACCGGGACACGACTTGAACACTGAAGCTTTCTTT

j_gene: TRBJ1-4
abundance: once
v_gene: TRBV12-3/TRBV12-4
d_gene: NA
CDR3aa: CASKRTENEKLFF
CDR3nt: TGTGCCAGCAAGAGAACAGAGAATGAAAAACTGTTTTTT

j_gene: TRBJ1-2
abundance: few
v_gene: TRBV2
d_gene: TRBD1
CDR3aa: CASIPGTGFFGYTF
CDR3nt: TGTGCCAGCATCCCCGGGACAGGGTTCTTTGGCTACACCTTC